A single sample gave rise to the 9 T cell receptor beta chains below, sequenced in a study of T-cell memory formation after mild COVID-19. TCRdb ran MiXCR on the 5' RACE reads and lists one entry per CDR3 protein. Among about 600,000 distinct CDR3 sequences listed, about a fifth were seen once. The specimen was PBMCs or a T cell subset sorted from them (not recorded which). The receptors shown here come from an adult woman who had mild COVID-19 (a few samples of this study predate the infection). Cell type and time point are not known.

The chain employs TRBV5-6 and TRBJ2-7; 8 bases match TRBD1. V gave up 4 bases and J gave up 2 bases; unmatched junction bases: 11. There are 16 residues in the CDR3. Germline V gene data show CDR1 as SGHDT and CDR2 as YYEEEE. The CDR3 nucleotides read TGTGCCAGCAGCACCCGGGACAGGACCCTCCCCTACGAGCAGTACTTC. Translated: CASSTRDRTLPYEQYF.

The rearrangement uses TRBV6-2 or TRBV6-3 and TRBJ2-3; D unresolved. V was trimmed by 0 bases and J by 1 base, leaving 17 bases between them. CDR1 is MNHEY and CDR2 is SVGEGT in the germline V gene. The CDR3 totals 18 residues. CDR3 sequence reads: CASSYSGLRHTGTDTQYF. The CDR3 region has the DNA TGTGCCAGCAGTTACTCGGGTTTAAGACATACGGGCACAGATACGCAGTATTTT.

CDR3 bases: TGCAGTGCTAGCGTGGAGCGGGAGGGCCTTCCGCAGTTCTTC. Translating gives CSASVEREGLPQFF. The chain links TRBV20-1 to TRBJ2-1; TRBD2 matches at 10 bases. Germline-derived CDR1 and CDR2 are DFQATT and SNEGSKA (reference sequence). The CDR3 totals 14 residues. The V gene end was trimmed by 3 bases and the J gene end by 12 bases; junction bases not matched to a gene: 11.

This clonotype was picked up a small number of times. The CDR3 nucleotides read TGTGCCAGCAGCCCTAGTCAGTATGGCTACACCTTC. This encodes CASSPSQYGYTF. This rearrangement joins TRBV14 to TRBJ1-2; no definite D call. CDR3 length: 12 amino acids. Looked up from germline, CDR1 is SGHDN and CDR2 is FVKESK. The ends were cut back, 4 bases at V and 5 bases at J, with 8 bases in the middle.

This clonotype came up many times. This chain links TRBV18 with TRBJ2-5, with D unclear. Looked up from germline, CDR1 is KGHSH and CDR2 is LQKENI. The ends were cut back, 8 bases at V and 2 bases at J, with 12 bases in the middle. CDR3 size: 13 residues. The CDR3 nucleotides read TGTGCCAGCAGCCCCGGACCACAAGAGACCCAGTACTTC. Translation gives CASSPGPQETQYF.

The chain carries TRBV5-1 and TRBJ2-7; the D gene is possibly TRBD1 (5 bases). The V gene lost 1 base and the J gene lost 6 bases, with 17 bases spanning the gap. Germline CDR1 and CDR2: SGHRS and YFSETQ. CDR3 length equals 15 residues. The CDR3 reads CASSLSRVPGAEQYF. CDR3 DNA sequence: TGCGCCAGCAGCTTGAGCAGAGTCCCTGGGGCCGAGCAGTACTTC. The entire variable domain, with the rest obtained from reference TRBV5-1 and TRBJ2-7, is as follows: KAGVTQTPRYLIKTRGQQVTLSCSPISGHRSVSWYQQTPGQGLQFLFEYFSETQRNKGNFPGRFSGRQFSNSRSEMNVSTLELGDSALYLCASSLSRVPGAEQYFGPGTRLTVT.

This clonotype was counted between two and nine times. The rearrangement joins TRBV20-1 to TRBJ2-7; 7 nucleotides match TRBD2. CDR1 is DFQATT and CDR2 is SNEGSKA in the germline V gene (reference sequence). V lost 4 bases to trimming and J lost 5 bases; unmatched junction nucleotides: 2. The CDR3 sequence is 11 residues long. CDR3 nucleotides: TGCAGTGCTAAAACTAGCGACGAGCAGTACTTC. The encoded protein is CSAKTSDEQYF.

The gene calls are TRBV6-5 and TRBJ2-1; D may be TRBD1 (5 bases). This CDR3 contains 12 residues. From germline, CDR1 is MNHEY and CDR2 SVGAGI. The V and J ends lost 6 bases and 9 bases respectively, with 12 bases between them. The CDR3 sequence: CASRGLHAEQFF. The DNA for the CDR3 is TGTGCCAGCAGGGGGCTTCATGCTGAGCAGTTCTTC.

J is TRBJ2-7 and V is TRBV24-1, with D perhaps assigned TRBD1 or TRBD2 (5 bases each). Germline-derived CDR1 and CDR2 are KGHDR and SFDVKD. With 5 bases removed from V and 5 bases from J, the gap between germline ends came to 12 bases. The CDR3 covers 13 residues. DNA for the CDR3: TGTGCCACCAGTGCCCGGGGCTCTCACGAGCAGTACTTC. This translates into CATSARGSHEQYF.